The rows below give T cell receptor beta chains drawn from one sample of a study of blood T cell repertoires in COVID-19. The method was immunoSEQ multiplex PCR; TCRdb's version includes in-frame clones alone and lacks a portion of them. The table includes more than 95,000 clones, over 70% detected once. Sequencing used peripheral blood. The receptor set was obtained from a man aged 60 to 75 with acute or convalescent COVID-19. Both conserved end residues are part of each CDR3. A D gene is named only where the DNA matches it firmly. Not all rows give a size; the values are once, few, many and, for expanded clones, a class.

abundance	v_gene	j_gene	d_gene	CDR3aa	CDR3nt
NA	TRBV12-3/TRBV12-4	TRBJ1-1	NA	CASRNRAEAFF	TGTGCCAGCAGGAACAGGGCTGAAGCTTTCTTT
few	TRBV27	TRBJ1-6	TRBD1	CASSFGRDRTYNSPLHF	TGTGCCAGCAGTTTCGGCCGGGACAGAACCTATAATTCACCCCTCCACTTT
NA	TRBV7-9	TRBJ2-1	NA	CASSLGEEQFF	TGTGCCAGCAGCTTAGGGGAGGAGCAGTTCTTC
NA	TRBV11-2	TRBJ2-1	TRBD1	CASSLETGVEQFF	TGTGCCAGCAGCTTGGAAACAGGGGTTGAGCAGTTCTTC
NA	TRBV4-2	TRBJ1-3	NA	CASSSSQVNSGNTIYF	TGTGCCAGCAGCTCCTCACAGGTGAACTCTGGAAACACCATATATTTT
NA	TRBV7-9	TRBJ1-1	TRBD1	CASSLGDRGGTEAFF	TGTGCCAGCAGCTTGGGGGACAGGGGAGGCACTGAAGCTTTCTTT
NA	TRBV7-3	TRBJ2-2	TRBD2	CASSPVGPGGTGELFF	TGTGCCAGCAGCCCTGTAGGGCCGGGGGGGACCGGGGAGCTGTTTTTT
NA	TRBV5-5	TRBJ1-5	NA	CASSRTGLVNQPQHF	TGTGCCAGCAGCCGTACAGGGCTTGTTAATCAGCCCCAGCATTTT
NA	TRBV11-2	TRBJ2-2	NA	CASSRRQPANTGELFF	TGTGCCAGCAGCAGAAGACAGCCCGCGAACACCGGGGAGCTGTTTTTT
NA	TRBV19	TRBJ1-1	NA	CASSINPGGGNTEAFF	TGTGCCAGTAGTATAAACCCGGGAGGGGGTAACACTGAAGCTTTCTTT
NA	TRBV4-1	TRBJ1-1	NA	CASSHLGGGLNTEAFF	TGCGCCAGCAGCCATCTCGGGGGGGGGTTGAACACTGAAGCTTTCTTT
NA	TRBV11-2	TRBJ1-1	TRBD1	CASSLGPGQGALNTEAFF	TGTGCCAGCAGCTTGGGACCGGGACAGGGGGCCTTGAACACTGAAGCTTTCTTT
NA	TRBV9	TRBJ2-1	TRBD2	CASSVGLANEQFF	TGTGCCAGCAGCGTAGGACTAGCGAATGAGCAGTTCTTC
NA	TRBV4-3	TRBJ1-1	TRBD1	CASSHRGDRDPEAFF	TGCGCCAGCAGCCACAGAGGGGACAGGGACCCTGAAGCTTTCTTT
once	TRBV19	TRBJ2-5	TRBD1	CASSPGTGGETQYF	TGTGCCAGTAGTCCCGGGACAGGAGGAGAGACCCAGTACTTC
NA	TRBV18	TRBJ1-1	TRBD1	CASSPDRAILEAFF	TGTGCCAGCTCACCGGACAGGGCTATTCTTGAAGCTTTCTTT
NA	TRBV3-1/TRBV3-2	TRBJ2-4	TRBD2	CASSQGLAGGLAKNIQYF	TGTGCCAGCAGCCAAGGACTAGCGGGGGGGCTAGCCAAAAACATTCAGTACTTC
NA	TRBV6-4	TRBJ2-7	TRBD1	CASSSRQGYEQYF	TGTGCCAGCAGTTCCCGACAGGGCTACGAGCAGTACTTC
NA	TRBV5-4	TRBJ2-2	NA	CASSLKGIMAGELFF	TGTGCCAGCAGCTTGAAGGGGATCATGGCCGGGGAGCTGTTTTTT
once	TRBV14	TRBJ2-3	NA	CASSQVGARTDTQYF	TGTGCCAGCAGCCAAGTGGGGGCCCGCACAGATACGCAGTATTTT
NA	TRBV3-1/TRBV3-2	TRBJ1-1	NA	CASSQELDTEAFF	TGTGCCAGCAGCCAAGAACTCGACACTGAAGCTTTCTTT
once	TRBV11-3	TRBJ2-1	TRBD2	CASRQTSGGRNEQFF	TGTGCCAGCAGGCAAACTAGCGGGGGGCGGAATGAGCAGTTCTTC
NA	TRBV10-2	TRBJ1-1	NA	CASSEIQAEAFF	TGCGCCAGCAGTGAGATCCAGGCTGAAGCTTTCTTT
NA	TRBV11-3	TRBJ1-6	TRBD1	CASSLSRQGYNSPLHF	TGTGCCAGCAGCTTAAGCCGACAGGGATATAATTCACCCCTCCACTTT
once	TRBV6-5	TRBJ2-1	NA	CASSYGPNEQFF	TGTGCCAGCAGTTACGGCCCCAATGAGCAGTTCTTC
NA	TRBV10-3	TRBJ2-1	TRBD1	CAITRTGQGNEQFF	TGTGCCATCACCCGGACAGGGCAGGGCAATGAGCAGTTCTTC
NA	TRBV7-9	TRBJ2-5	TRBD2	CASSLRTSGLKETQYF	TGTGCCAGCAGCTTAAGGACTAGCGGGTTGAAAGAGACCCAGTACTTC
NA	TRBV27	TRBJ1-1	TRBD1	CASLGQGRTEAFF	TGTGCCAGCTTAGGACAGGGGCGGACTGAAGCTTTCTTT
few	TRBV19	TRBJ2-7	TRBD1	CASSIVRQGPPYEQYF	TGTGCCAGTAGTATAGTAAGACAGGGCCCACCCTACGAGCAGTACTTC